Shown below are 5 T cell receptor beta chains from a single sample sequenced in a study of tumor and adjacent non-tumor tissue in lung cancer. TCRbeta libraries were built with three rounds of nested PCR, modified from ARM-PCR. Each CDR3 protein gets one entry after TCRdb re-called the multiplex PCR reads with MiXCR. The sample includes 81,000 or so distinct CDR3 sequences, roughly 80% of them seen just once. The template was RNA from unsorted bulk tissue. Specimen: lung tumor tissue. These TCRs come from a woman aged 45-65 years with non-small cell lung cancer.

For this clonotype: This may be a read error, as it is one base from a much larger clone. This chain uses TRBV5-1 with TRBJ2-2; no definite D call. CDR3 length: 14 amino acids. Germline CDR1 and CDR2: SGHRS and YFSETQ. CDR3 DNA: TGCGCCAGCAGCTTAACAGTTAACACCGGGCAGCTGTTTTTT. Its protein is CASSLTVNTGQLFF.

Comment on this clonotype: The CDR3 does not end in the conserved phenylalanine or tryptophan, so this is likely a read error. The chain recombines TRBV10-3 with TRBJ1-2; TRBD1 aligns across 8 bases. The germline gives CDR1 ENHRY, CDR2 SYGVKD. This CDR3 is built from 16 residues. The CDR3 nucleotides are TGTGCCATCAGTGACCGGACAGGGCGAGAACATTATGGTTACACCTCC. Its translation: CAISDRTGREHYGYTS.

A note on this clonotype: At one of its ends the junction is not consistent with the germline gene, which may arise from a read error. V usage is TRBV12-3 or TRBV12-4 and J usage is TRBJ2-1, with TRBD2 matching over 11 bases. The CDR3 runs to 14 residues. CDR3 DNA: TGTACCAGCGAGAGGGGACTAGCGGTCGGTGAGCAGTTCTTC. Translation: CTSERGLAVGEQFF.

In the case of this clonotype: The junction does not match germline at one end; this may be a read error. The chain is built from TRBV6-5 and TRBJ2-7; D possibly corresponds to TRBD1 (6 bases). The germline V gene has CDR1 MNHEY and CDR2 SVGAGI. The CDR3 covers 14 residues. The CDR3 region is CASSRPGQTYKQYF. The CDR3 nucleotides are TGTGCCAGCAGTCGCCCGGGACAAACCTACAAGCAGTACTTC.

A remark on this clonotype: One junction end disagrees with the germline gene, perhaps due to a read error. The CDR3 here is CATSSATPYNEQFF. DNA of the CDR3: TGTGCCACCTCCTCCGCGACACCTTACAATGAGCAGTTTTTC. The chain combines TRBV28 with TRBJ2-1; no reliable D call. Germline CDR1 MDHEN, CDR2 SYDVKM. This CDR3 spans 14 amino acids.